This TCR beta chain was recorded in a study of beta chain features in type 1 diabetes. The CDR3 spans 14 residues. Germline CDR1 and CDR2: SGHVS and FQNEAQ. The V end lost 4 bases, the J end lost 5 bases, and 14 bases lay between the germline ends. CD45RO/CCR7/CD25/CD127/CD95/CD27 staining was used to isolate CD4+ naive, central memory, regulatory and stem cell-like memory cells by sorting. Sequencing targeted expressed TCRB transcripts, as all isolated RNA had been reverse transcribed. Sequencing used immunoSEQ multiplex PCR; TCRdb keeps in-frame clones, though not all of them. The table lists more than 150,000 clones, about 13% of them singletons, with 0.6% to 0.8% in the top ten.

Sequenced input: central memory CD4+ T cells from blood. The sequence was obtained from a woman aged 18 to 35 in good health. The chain carries TRBV7-8 and TRBJ2-5; weak D call: TRBD2 (6 bases). This CDR3 is CASSSGGPGETQYF. The CDR3 region has the DNA TGTGCCAGCAGCTCAGGAGGGCCAGGGGAGACCCAGTACTTC.